The 11 T cell receptor beta chains below come from one sample, sequenced in a study of blood T cell repertoires in COVID-19. Measured with immunoSEQ multiplex PCR; TCRdb has only the in-frame clones, and not every one. The sample has just over 350,000 clones; roughly 87% are singletons. The sample comprised PBMCs or T cells enriched from blood (not recorded which). These TCRs come from a woman under 40 who had recovered from COVID-19.

This clone has only one observation. The V call is TRBV28, the J call TRBJ1-2; possible D gene TRBD1, 5 bases. The V gene's germline CDR1 is MDHEN and CDR2 SYDVKM. The CDR3 is 16 residues long. The germline V and J ends were trimmed by 5 bases and 6 bases, with 22 bases remaining between them. Here the CDR3 reads CASSPRLGEEWDGYTF. The CDR3 region has the DNA TGTGCCAGCAGTCCAAGATTGGGGGAGGAGTGGGATGGCTACACCTTC.

V is TRBV18 and J is TRBJ1-1, with D perhaps TRBD1 (5 bases). Trimming cost V 6 bases and J 8 bases, with 10 bases left between them. Germline CDR1 reads KGHSH; CDR2 reads LQKENI. The CDR3 consists of 11 residues. CDR3 sequence reads: CASSQQGEAFF. CDR3 DNA sequence: TGTGCCAGCTCCCAGCAGGGAGAAGCTTTCTTT.

The chain recombines TRBV28 with TRBJ1-2, with no clear D. The V gene lost 5 bases and the J gene lost 5 bases, with 12 bases spanning the gap. Germline CDR1 and CDR2: MDHEN and SYDVKM. The CDR3 spans 13 residues. CDR3: CASSPRRGYGYTF. In DNA, the CDR3 is TGTGCCAGCAGTCCCCGCCGAGGATATGGCTACACCTTC.

V and J are TRBV6-5 and TRBJ2-3, with D maybe TRBD1 (5 bases). The V and J ends lost 6 bases and 7 bases respectively, with 11 bases between them. The germline V gene has CDR1 MNHEY and CDR2 SVGAGI. The CDR3 extends over 12 amino acids. The CDR3: CASRSQGYTQYF. In DNA form, the CDR3 reads TGTGCCAGCAGATCCCAGGGATATACGCAGTATTTT.

The chain employs TRBV18 and TRBJ1-1; 10 bases match TRBD1. Trimming cost V 7 bases and J 4 bases; bases outside gene matches: 3. The CDR3 totals 13 residues. From germline, CDR1 is KGHSH and CDR2 LQKENI. In DNA, the CDR3 is TGTGCCAGCTTCCGGACAGGGGGCACTGAAGCTTTCTTT. Protein: CASFRTGGTEAFF.

V gene TRBV4-1 combines with J gene TRBJ2-1; possible D gene TRBD1, 6 bases. With 4 bases removed from V and 9 bases from J, the gap between germline ends came to 13 bases. Germline V gives CDR1 MGHRA, CDR2 YSYEKL. This CDR3 is 13 amino acids long. The CDR3 sequence: CASSPAQGREQFF. The CDR3 DNA follows: TGCGCCAGCAGCCCCGCCCAGGGGCGTGAGCAGTTCTTC.

As regards this clone: One end of the junction does not line up with germline, which may come from a read error. This chain joins TRBV5-4 and TRBJ2-3; TRBD2 agrees at 7 bases. CDR3 length: 16 amino acids. Germline CDR1 is SGHNT and CDR2 is YYREEE (reference sequence). The DNA for the CDR3 is TGTGCCAGCACCTTGGCCGGGACTACGGAGACAGATACGCAGTATTTT. Its protein product is CASTLAGTTETDTQYF.

The chain employs TRBV28 and TRBJ1-5; a possible D gene is TRBD1 (5 bases). V was cut by 3 bases and J by 11 bases, with 14 bases left in between. The CDR3 is 13 residues long. Per germline, CDR1 MDHEN and CDR2 SYDVKM. The CDR3 DNA sequence: TGTGCCAGCAGTTTGGGGGGATCTCGGGCCCAGCATTTT. This translates into CASSLGGSRAQHF.

The chain links TRBV3-1 (or the pseudogene TRBV3-2) to TRBJ2-3; 7 positions agree with TRBD1. The trim removed 1 base at V and 0 bases at J, leaving 13 bases unmatched. The CDR3 has 19 amino acids. The V gene's germline CDR1 is LGHDT and CDR2 YNNKEL (reference sequence). Written as DNA, the CDR3 is TGTGCCAGCAGCCAAGGAACTGCCTGGGACAGCCGCAGCACAGATACGCAGTATTTT. It yields the protein CASSQGTAWDSRSTDTQYF.

The chain carries TRBV7-8 and TRBJ2-7; 7 positions agree with TRBD2. This CDR3 has 16 residues. Germline V gene sequence: CDR1 SGHVS, CDR2 FQNEAQ. V gave up 1 base and J gave up 4 bases; unmatched junction bases: 10. This CDR3 is CASSLEAPAGEYEQYF. The CDR3 region has the DNA TGTGCCAGCAGCTTAGAGGCCCCGGCGGGAGAGTACGAGCAGTACTTC.

V gene TRBV4-1 combines with J gene TRBJ1-4; the match to TRBD1 covers 8 bases. CDR3 length equals 14 residues. In germline, CDR1 is MGHRA, CDR2 YSYEKL. The V gene end was trimmed by 5 bases and the J gene end by 13 bases; junction bases not matched to a gene: 12. CDR3: CASSETGVGGRLFF. Here the CDR3 DNA reads TGCGCCAGCAGCGAGACAGGGGTTGGGGGTAGACTGTTTTTT.